This passage covers 9 T cell receptor beta chains from one sample sequenced in a study of blood T cell repertoires in COVID-19. Profiled with immunoSEQ multiplex PCR; TCRdb holds only in-frame clones, not every one. This table has fewer than 300,000 clones, about 91% appearing once. Specimen: PBMCs or T cells enriched from blood (not recorded which). The source is a woman aged 40-49 years with acute COVID-19.

In the case of this clone: This sample includes further DNA sequences coding for the same CDR3. The V gene is TRBV11-2, the J gene TRBJ1-1; D remains ambiguous. Germline CDR1 and CDR2: SGHAT and FQNNGV. This CDR3 is 13 amino acids long. Deletions cut 1 base from V and 1 base from J, with 4 bases between. CDR3: CASSLVRNTEAFF. The CDR3 region has the DNA TGTGCCAGCAGCTTAGTGAGGAACACTGAAGCTTTCTTT.

This sequence joins TRBV19 and TRBJ2-2; 8 nucleotides match TRBD1. Germline CDR1 LNHDA, CDR2 SQIVND (reference sequence). V was pared by 8 bases and J by 1 base, with 3 bases of the junction left unmatched. CDR3 size: 14 residues. CDR3 nucleotides: TGTGCCAGTGCCGGGACAGGGAACACCGGGGAGCTGTTTTTT. Its protein is CASAGTGNTGELFF.

The chain recombines TRBV5-1 with TRBJ1-4; 9 bases are shared with TRBD1. The length of the CDR3 is 15 residues. The germline gives CDR1 SGHRS, CDR2 YFSETQ. V was clipped by 4 bases and J by 7 bases; unmatched bases: 8. Here the CDR3 reads CASSRTGQGGEKLFF. CDR3 DNA sequence: TGCGCCAGCAGCCGAACGGGACAGGGCGGTGAAAAACTGTTTTTT.

This chain links TRBV28 with TRBJ1-1, with D tentatively TRBD1 (5 bases). V gave up 7 bases and J gave up 3 bases, with 9 bases separating them. CDR3 size: 12 residues. Germline loops: CDR1 MDHEN, CDR2 SYDVKM. The chain's CDR3 is CASNLRDTEAFF. The CDR3 DNA is TGTGCCAGCAATCTCAGGGACACTGAAGCTTTCTTT.

This chain uses TRBV19 with TRBJ2-7; D remains ambiguous. In germline, CDR1 is LNHDA, CDR2 SQIVND (reference sequence). Trimming removed 4 bases at V and 0 bases at J, with 10 bases between. The CDR3 length is 14 residues. As DNA, the CDR3 is TGTGCCAGTAGTAGTGGAGACTCCTCCTACGAGCAGTACTTC. It yields the protein CASSSGDSSYEQYF. Supplemented by reference TRBV19 and TRBJ2-7, the full variable domain reads DGGITQSPKYLFRKEGQNVTLSCEQNLNHDAMYWYRQDPGQGLRLIYYSQIVNDFQKGDIAEGYSVSREKKESFPLTVTSAQKNPTAFYLCASSSGDSSYEQYFGPGTRLTVT.

V is TRBV2 and J is TRBJ2-7, with 7 nucleotides matching TRBD2. The CDR3 consists of 19 residues. CDR1 and CDR2 from the germline V gene are SNHLY and FYNNEI. The V segment lost 0 bases and the J segment 4 bases; nucleotides outside the gene matches: 18. The CDR3 DNA sequence: TGTGCCAGCAGTGAAGCCGGGGGAGGGGCCCAGCGTTCTAGGTACGAGCAGTACTTC. Its protein product is CASSEAGGGAQRSRYEQYF.

This sequence joins TRBV4-1 and TRBJ1-1; TRBD1 agrees at 8 bases. Germline V gene data show CDR1 as MGHRA and CDR2 as YSYEKL. The CDR3 extends over 14 amino acids. Losses at the gene ends were 0 bases for V and 5 bases for J; bases not matched to a gene: 2. The DNA of the CDR3 is TGCGCCAGCAGCCAAGACAACAGGGGGACTGAAGCTTTCTTT. Its protein product is CASSQDNRGTEAFF.

This sequence joins TRBV10-2 and TRBJ2-7; D is undetermined. The V end was cut by 2 bases, the J end by 3 bases, with 5 bases between. There are 12 residues in the CDR3. Germline V gene sequence: CDR1 WSHSY, CDR2 SAAADI. CDR3 residues: CASSEAYYEQYF. As DNA, the CDR3 is TGCGCCAGCAGTGAGGCCTACTACGAGCAGTACTTC.

The chain couples TRBV28 to TRBJ1-1, with D hard to call. V gave up 11 bases and J gave up 5 bases, with 18 bases separating them. CDR3 size: 13 residues. CDR1 MDHEN and CDR2 SYDVKM come from the germline V gene. CDR3 sequence (DNA): TGTGCCGGGGTAAGCGGGGAGTGGACTGAAGCTTTCTTT. Translated: CAGVSGEWTEAFF.